This T cell receptor beta chain came from a study of T cells after yellow fever vaccination. Findings and limits, study-wide: A large majority of primary-vaccination clones showed up again after the booster (roughly 96% CD4, 85% to 90% CD8). The CD4 and CD8 compartments had a small share of their clonotypes in common.

In its sample, this clonotype was seen many times. Its antigen is as yet unknown. CDR3 length: 16 residues. V lost 0 bases, J lost 8 bases, and 11 bases stayed unmatched. In germline, CDR1 is SGHNT, CDR2 YYREEE (reference sequence). They built TCR cDNA with 5'RACE template switching, a step that put in a universal primer site and UMIs. TCRdb processed the 5' RACE reads anew with MiXCR; each CDR3 protein has one entry. The sample yields about 580,000 distinct CDR3 sequences, less than 20% seen once. The V and J genes are TRBV5-4 and TRBJ1-3; 7 nucleotides align to TRBD1. The TCR sequence derives from a man younger than 30 who received the YFV17D yellow fever vaccine. The sample consisted of PBMCs, taken 5 days after the first yellow fever vaccination. DNA of the CDR3: TGTGCCAGCAGCTTGGCCGGGGGACAGACGCGGCACACCATATATTTT. This gives the protein CASSLAGGQTRHTIYF.